These T cell receptor beta chains were read from a single sample in a study of PD-1 blockade in classical Hodgkin lymphoma. The repertoire was sequenced with immunoSEQ multiplex PCR; TCRdb's copy has only in-frame clones and lacks some. Of around 7,300 clones listed, 60% to 85% were seen once; the top ten hold almost 35%. Material: peripheral blood mononuclear cells (PBMCs), obtained before the second cycle of nivolumab. The source is a human donor with classical Hodgkin lymphoma. CDR3s include the opening cysteine and the closing phenylalanine or tryptophan. Each record gives: D gene, V gene, J gene, clone size, CDR3 protein, CDR3 DNA. The D gene is left open where the match is weak. Some rows mark clone size as missing; the rest say once, few, many or name a class of expanded clone.

d_call: -; v_call: TRBV30; j_call: TRBJ2-7; clone_size: -; cdr3_aa: CAWSGGVYEQYF; cdr3_nt: TGTGCCTGGAGTGGTGGAGTCTACGAGCAGTACTTC
d_call: -; v_call: TRBV4-3; j_call: TRBJ2-5; clone_size: -; cdr3_aa: CASSQDKGEETQYF; cdr3_nt: TGCGCCAGCAGCCAAGATAAGGGTGAGGAGACCCAGTACTTC
d_call: -; v_call: TRBV19; j_call: TRBJ1-3; clone_size: -; cdr3_aa: CASRPDVPSGNTIYF; cdr3_nt: TGTGCCAGTAGACCCGACGTACCCTCTGGAAACACCATATATTTT
d_call: -; v_call: TRBV7-2; j_call: TRBJ2-1; clone_size: -; cdr3_aa: CASSLQAYNEQFF; cdr3_nt: TGTGCCAGCAGCCTACAGGCCTACAATGAGCAGTTCTTC
d_call: -; v_call: TRBV27; j_call: TRBJ2-1; clone_size: -; cdr3_aa: CASSPGARYNEQFF; cdr3_nt: TGTGCCAGCAGCCCGGGAGCGAGGTACAATGAGCAGTTCTTC
d_call: -; v_call: TRBV9; j_call: TRBJ2-1; clone_size: -; cdr3_aa: CASSPRTNSGEQFF; cdr3_nt: TGTGCCAGCAGCCCCCGAACTAACTCGGGTGAGCAGTTCTTC
d_call: -; v_call: TRBV9; j_call: TRBJ2-1; clone_size: -; cdr3_aa: CASSPKGGGYYNEQFF; cdr3_nt: TGTGCCAGCAGCCCCAAAGGGGGGGGATACTACAATGAGCAGTTCTTC
d_call: -; v_call: TRBV7-8; j_call: TRBJ2-1; clone_size: -; cdr3_aa: CASTFRDWDNEQFF; cdr3_nt: TGTGCCAGCACCTTCCGGGACTGGGACAATGAGCAGTTCTTC
d_call: TRBD2; v_call: TRBV28; j_call: TRBJ2-7; clone_size: -; cdr3_aa: CASSPSSGGLSYEQYF; cdr3_nt: TGTGCCAGCAGTCCTTCTAGCGGGGGGCTCTCCTACGAGCAGTACTTC
d_call: TRBD2; v_call: TRBV7-2; j_call: TRBJ2-1; clone_size: few; cdr3_aa: CASTPGRTSGRNEQFF; cdr3_nt: TGTGCCAGCACCCCCGGTAGGACTAGCGGGAGAAATGAGCAGTTCTTC
d_call: -; v_call: TRBV4-1; j_call: TRBJ2-1; clone_size: -; cdr3_aa: CASSQGSQRPYNEQFF; cdr3_nt: TGCGCCAGCAGCCAAGGAAGCCAGCGGCCCTACAATGAGCAGTTCTTC
d_call: TRBD2; v_call: TRBV6-8; j_call: TRBJ2-5; clone_size: once; cdr3_aa: CASSRLAAQETQYF; cdr3_nt: TGTGCCAGCAGTAGACTAGCGGCACAAGAGACCCAGTACTTC
d_call: -; v_call: TRBV14; j_call: TRBJ2-7; clone_size: -; cdr3_aa: CASSREDLYYEQYF; cdr3_nt: TGTGCCAGCAGCCGAGAGGACCTATACTACGAGCAGTACTTC
d_call: TRBD1; v_call: TRBV2; j_call: TRBJ2-7; clone_size: once; cdr3_aa: CASSPGQGTTYEQYF; cdr3_nt: TGTGCCAGCAGCCCAGGACAGGGAACAACCTACGAGCAGTACTTC
d_call: -; v_call: TRBV28; j_call: TRBJ2-5; clone_size: -; cdr3_aa: CASSFGRAVETQYF; cdr3_nt: TGTGCCAGCAGTTTTGGCAGGGCAGTAGAGACCCAGTACTTC
d_call: -; v_call: TRBV2; j_call: TRBJ1-1; clone_size: few; cdr3_aa: CARRGNTEAFF; cdr3_nt: TGTGCCAGGAGGGGCAACACTGAAGCTTTCTTT
d_call: TRBD1; v_call: TRBV19; j_call: TRBJ1-3; clone_size: -; cdr3_aa: CASKDRDFGNTIYF; cdr3_nt: TGTGCCAGTAAAGACAGGGATTTTGGAAACACCATATATTTT
d_call: TRBD2; v_call: TRBV12-5; j_call: TRBJ2-1; clone_size: -; cdr3_aa: CASGLDSGGPWDEQFF; cdr3_nt: TGTGCTAGTGGTTTGGATAGCGGGGGCCCTTGGGATGAGCAGTTCTTC
d_call: TRBD1; v_call: TRBV14; j_call: TRBJ2-3; clone_size: -; cdr3_aa: CASSPSGQGGDTQYF; cdr3_nt: TGTGCCAGCAGCCCCTCGGGACAGGGTGGAGATACGCAGTATTTT
d_call: -; v_call: TRBV6-5; j_call: TRBJ2-3; clone_size: once; cdr3_aa: CASSPYATDTQYF; cdr3_nt: TGTGCCAGCAGCCCTTATGCTACAGATACGCAGTATTTT
d_call: -; v_call: TRBV19; j_call: TRBJ2-6; clone_size: few; cdr3_aa: CASSSADIGRLGANVLTF; cdr3_nt: TGTGCCAGTAGTTCCGCGGACATAGGACGTCTAGGGGCCAACGTCCTGACTTTC
d_call: TRBD2; v_call: TRBV7-7; j_call: TRBJ2-1; clone_size: -; cdr3_aa: CASSLSASGGVNEQFF; cdr3_nt: TGTGCTAGCAGCTTATCTGCTAGCGGGGGGGTCAATGAGCAGTTCTTC
d_call: -; v_call: TRBV28; j_call: TRBJ2-1; clone_size: -; cdr3_aa: CASSLTEIYNEQFF; cdr3_nt: TGTGCCAGCAGTTTAACGGAGATTTACAATGAGCAGTTCTTC